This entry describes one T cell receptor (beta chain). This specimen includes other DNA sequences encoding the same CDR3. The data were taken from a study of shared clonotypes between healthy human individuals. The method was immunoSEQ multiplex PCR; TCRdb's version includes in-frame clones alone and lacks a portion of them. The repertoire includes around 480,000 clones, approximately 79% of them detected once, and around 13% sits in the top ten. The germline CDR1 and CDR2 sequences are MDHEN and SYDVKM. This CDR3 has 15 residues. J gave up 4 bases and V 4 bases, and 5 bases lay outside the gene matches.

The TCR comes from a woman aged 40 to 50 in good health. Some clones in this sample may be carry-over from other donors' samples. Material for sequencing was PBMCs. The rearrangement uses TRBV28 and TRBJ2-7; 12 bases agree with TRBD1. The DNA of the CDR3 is TGTGCCAGCAGTTCACCGGGACAGGGGGCGTACGAGCAGTACTTC. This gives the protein CASSSPGQGAYEQYF.